The T cell receptor (beta chain) under discussion was sequenced for a study of T-cell memory formation after mild COVID-19. Germline lookup yields CDR1 SGDLS and CDR2 YYNGEE. V was pared by 4 bases and J by 5 bases, with 13 bases between. This CDR3 comprises 14 residues. TCRdb passed the 5' RACE reads through MiXCR, listing each CDR3 protein once. In the table there are tens of thousands of distinct CDR3 sequences, about 12% of which are singletons. This clonotype was counted only a few times. Sequencing input: PBMCs or a T cell subset sorted from them (not recorded which). J is TRBJ2-1 and V is TRBV9; TRBD1 is a possible D gene (5 bases). The origin of this receptor is an adult woman who had mild COVID-19 (a few samples of this study predate the infection). Cell type and time point are not known. This chain's CDR3 is CASSPGGADNEQFF. CDR3 coding DNA: TGTGCCAGCAGCCCCGGTGGGGCCGACAATGAGCAGTTCTTC.